Presented here are 7 T cell receptor beta chains from one specimen sequenced in a study of identical twins. TCRdb reprocessed the 5' RACE reads via MiXCR and lists one record per CDR3 protein. The sample consists of nearly 650,000 distinct CDR3 sequences, roughly 6.6% of them appearing once. This same sample was also part of a study on yellow fever vaccine responses in identical twins.

What was sequenced was PBMCs. These receptors all come from a woman in her late teens or twenties in good health.

The rearrangement links TRBV20-1 to TRBJ2-5; possibly TRBD2 for D (5 bases). The germline CDR1 and CDR2 sequences are DFQATT and SNEGSKA (reference sequence). This CDR3 has 14 amino acids. The V end was cut by 0 bases, the J end by 5 bases, with 13 bases between. The CDR3 DNA reads TGCAGTGCTAGAGAGAGCCCGGGGATCGAGACCCAGTACTTC. Encoded protein: CSARESPGIETQYF.

This clonotype was observed a handful of times. The chain links TRBV5-6 to TRBJ2-7; no definite D call. Germline loops: CDR1 SGHDT, CDR2 YYEEEE. Trimming took off 5 bases at V and 0 bases at J, with 12 bases between the two ends. CDR3 length: 14 residues. The CDR3 reads CASRFGRDSYEQYF. CDR3 bases: TGTGCCAGCAGGTTTGGTAGGGACTCCTACGAGCAGTACTTC.

This clonotype was recorded many times. This rearrangement joins TRBV12-3 or TRBV12-4 to TRBJ2-1; 15 bases map to TRBD2. The CDR3 loop spans 15 amino acids. V dropped 6 bases and J dropped 5; count of bases not matched to a gene: 2. The CDR3 is CASRRTSGRDNEQFF. In nucleotides, the CDR3 is TGTGCCAGCAGGAGGACTAGCGGGAGGGACAATGAGCAGTTCTTC.

The chain employs TRBV7-7 and TRBJ2-7, with unresolved D. The germline V gene encodes CDR1 SSHAT and CDR2 FNYEAQ (reference sequence). V was trimmed by 3 bases and J by 7 bases, leaving 13 bases between them. This CDR3 is 13 amino acids long. CDR3 DNA: TGTGCCAGCAGCTTTAGCAAGGATAGAGAGCAGTACTTC. Residues: CASSFSKDREQYF. The full variable domain, completed using reference TRBV7-7 and TRBJ2-7, is GAGVSQSPRYKVTKRGQDVTLRCDPISSHATLYWYQQALGQGPEFLTYFNYEAQPDKSGLPSDRFSAERPEGSISTLTIQRTEQRDSAMYRCASSFSKDREQYFGPGTRLTVT.

V and J are TRBV6-5 and TRBJ2-1; a possible D gene is TRBD2 (5 bases). The germline CDR1 and CDR2 sequences are MNHEY and SVGAGI. The V end lost 0 bases, the J end lost 0 bases, and 12 bases lay between the germline ends. The CDR3 spans 17 residues. CDR3 sequence reads: CASSYSMRVSSYNEQFF. The CDR3 DNA follows: TGTGCCAGCAGTTACTCTATGCGGGTCTCCTCCTACAATGAGCAGTTCTTC.

This clonotype was found many times. This chain uses TRBV12-3 or TRBV12-4 with TRBJ2-3; D call uncertain. Deletions cut 3 bases from V and 0 bases from J, with 16 bases between. The CDR3 covers 17 residues. Here the CDR3 reads CASSFTPQQSSTDTQYF. The CDR3 DNA reads as TGTGCCAGCAGTTTTACGCCCCAGCAAAGTAGCACAGATACGCAGTATTTT.

This clonotype was counted many times. The J gene is TRBJ1-1, the V gene TRBV5-6; D is possibly TRBD1 (6 bases). The germline V gene has CDR1 SGHDT and CDR2 YYEEEE. This CDR3 contains 15 residues. Between the trimmed V and J ends, which lost 2 bases and 0 bases, there was a span of 11 bases. CDR3 nucleotides: TGTGCCAGCAGCTTTCTTCAGGGGTTGAACACTGAAGCTTTCTTT. As protein: CASSFLQGLNTEAFF.